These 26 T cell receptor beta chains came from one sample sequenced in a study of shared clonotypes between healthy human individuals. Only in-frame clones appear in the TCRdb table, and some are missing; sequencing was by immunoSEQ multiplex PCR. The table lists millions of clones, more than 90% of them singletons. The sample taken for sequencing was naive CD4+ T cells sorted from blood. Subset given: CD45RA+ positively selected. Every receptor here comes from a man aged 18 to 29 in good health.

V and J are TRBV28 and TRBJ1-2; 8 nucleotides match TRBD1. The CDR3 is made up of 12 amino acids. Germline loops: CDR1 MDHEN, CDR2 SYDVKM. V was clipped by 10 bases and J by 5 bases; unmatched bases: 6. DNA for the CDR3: TGTGCCACCAGGGGGCAGAAGTATGGCTACACCTTC. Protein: CATRGQKYGYTF.

The CDR3 DNA is TGTGCCAGCTCACCACCGGGCCTGTCCTATGGCTACACCTTC. Translating gives CASSPPGLSYGYTF. J is TRBJ1-2 and V is TRBV18; D is ambiguous. The CDR3 spans 14 residues. CDR1 is KGHSH, CDR2 LQKENI, per germline. Deletions cut 0 bases from V and 4 bases from J, with 9 bases between.

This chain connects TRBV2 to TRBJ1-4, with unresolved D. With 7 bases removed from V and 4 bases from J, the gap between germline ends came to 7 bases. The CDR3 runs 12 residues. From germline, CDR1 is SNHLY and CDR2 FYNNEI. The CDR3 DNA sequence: TGTGCCAGCAAGGGTAGTAATGAAAAACTGTTTTTT. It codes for CASKGSNEKLFF.

The CDR3 DNA reads TGCGCCAGCAGCTACGGGAACTATGGCTACACCTTC. Translated, it gives CASSYGNYGYTF. This chain connects TRBV5-1 to TRBJ1-2; D is uncertain. The CDR3 loop spans 12 amino acids. Trimming shortened V by 3 bases and J by 2 bases, and 5 bases separated the two germline ends. In germline, CDR1 is SGHRS, CDR2 YFSETQ.

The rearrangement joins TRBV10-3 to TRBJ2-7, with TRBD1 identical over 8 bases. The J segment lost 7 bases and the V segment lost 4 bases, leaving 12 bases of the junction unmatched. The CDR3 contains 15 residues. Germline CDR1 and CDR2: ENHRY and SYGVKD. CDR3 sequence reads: CAISVGTGTLFEQYF. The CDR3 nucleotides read TGTGCCATCAGTGTGGGGACAGGAACTCTGTTTGAGCAGTACTTC.

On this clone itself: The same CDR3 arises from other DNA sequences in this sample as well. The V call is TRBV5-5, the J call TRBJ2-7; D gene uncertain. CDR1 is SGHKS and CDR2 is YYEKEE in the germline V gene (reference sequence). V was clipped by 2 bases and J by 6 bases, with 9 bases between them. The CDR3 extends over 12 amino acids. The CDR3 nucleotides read TGTGCCAGCAGCTTAGTCGGTGGCGAGCAGTACTTC. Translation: CASSLVGGEQYF.

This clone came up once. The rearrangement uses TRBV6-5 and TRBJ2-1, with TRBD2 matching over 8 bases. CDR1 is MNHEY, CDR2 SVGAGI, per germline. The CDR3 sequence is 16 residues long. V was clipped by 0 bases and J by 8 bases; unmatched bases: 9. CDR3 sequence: CASSYSGGGRLDEQFF. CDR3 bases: TGTGCCAGCAGTTACTCGGGCGGGGGGAGGTTGGATGAGCAGTTCTTC.

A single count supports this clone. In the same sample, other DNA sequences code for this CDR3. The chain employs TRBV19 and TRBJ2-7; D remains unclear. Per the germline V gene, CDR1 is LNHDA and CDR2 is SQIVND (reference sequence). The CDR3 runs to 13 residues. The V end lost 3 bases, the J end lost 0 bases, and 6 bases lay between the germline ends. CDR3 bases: TGTGCCAGTAGTATTGAGGCCTCCTACGAGCAGTACTTC. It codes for CASSIEASYEQYF.

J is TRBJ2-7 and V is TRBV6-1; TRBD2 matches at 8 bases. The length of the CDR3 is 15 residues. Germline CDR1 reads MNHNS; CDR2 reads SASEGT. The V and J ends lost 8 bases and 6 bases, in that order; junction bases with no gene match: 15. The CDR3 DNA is TGTGCCAGCGTCTCCCCTCCGGGGGGGGCCGGCGAGCAGTACTTC. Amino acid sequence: CASVSPPGGAGEQYF.

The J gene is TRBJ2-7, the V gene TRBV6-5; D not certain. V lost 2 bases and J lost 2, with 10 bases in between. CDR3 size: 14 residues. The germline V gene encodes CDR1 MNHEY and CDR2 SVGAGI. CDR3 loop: CASSYPDRPYEQYF. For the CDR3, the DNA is TGTGCCAGCAGTTACCCCGACCGGCCCTACGAGCAGTACTTC.

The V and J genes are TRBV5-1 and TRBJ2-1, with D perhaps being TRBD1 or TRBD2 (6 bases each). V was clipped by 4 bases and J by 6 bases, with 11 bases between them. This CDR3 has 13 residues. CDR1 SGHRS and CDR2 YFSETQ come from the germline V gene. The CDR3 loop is CASSAWGANEQFF. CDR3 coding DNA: TGCGCCAGCAGCGCCTGGGGGGCCAATGAGCAGTTCTTC.

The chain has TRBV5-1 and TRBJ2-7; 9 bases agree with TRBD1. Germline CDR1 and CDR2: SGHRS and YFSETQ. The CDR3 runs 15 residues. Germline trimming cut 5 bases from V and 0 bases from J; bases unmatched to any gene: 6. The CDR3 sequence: CASRPRTGDSYEQYF. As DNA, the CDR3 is TGCGCCAGCAGACCTAGGACAGGGGACTCCTACGAGCAGTACTTC.

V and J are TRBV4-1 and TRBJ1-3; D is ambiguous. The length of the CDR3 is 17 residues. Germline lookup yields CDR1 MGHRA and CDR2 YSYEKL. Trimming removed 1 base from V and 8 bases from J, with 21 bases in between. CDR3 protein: CASSQGPRGAGQDTIYF. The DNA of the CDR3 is TGCGCCAGCAGCCAAGGTCCACGGGGAGCGGGCCAGGACACCATATATTTT.

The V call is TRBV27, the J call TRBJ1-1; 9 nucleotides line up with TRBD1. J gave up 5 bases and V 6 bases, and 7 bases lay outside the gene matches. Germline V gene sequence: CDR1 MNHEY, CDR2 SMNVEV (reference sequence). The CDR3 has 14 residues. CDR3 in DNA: TGTGCCAGCAGACTTACAGGGGGCGGGACTGAAGCTTTCTTT. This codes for CASRLTGGGTEAFF.

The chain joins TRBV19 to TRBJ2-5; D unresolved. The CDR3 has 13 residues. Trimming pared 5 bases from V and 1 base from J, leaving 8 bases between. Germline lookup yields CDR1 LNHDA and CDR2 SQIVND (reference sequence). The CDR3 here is CASSFGFQETQYF. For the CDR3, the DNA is TGTGCCAGTAGTTTCGGTTTCCAAGAGACCCAGTACTTC.

The CDR3 region is CASNSASGIPGELFF. The CDR3 region has the DNA TGTGCCAGCAATTCGGCAAGCGGGATCCCCGGGGAGCTGTTTTTT. V gene TRBV2 combines with J gene TRBJ2-2; 7 bases agree with TRBD2. Germline lookup yields CDR1 SNHLY and CDR2 FYNNEI. V lost 7 bases to trimming and J lost 6 bases; unmatched junction nucleotides: 11. The CDR3 length is 15 residues.

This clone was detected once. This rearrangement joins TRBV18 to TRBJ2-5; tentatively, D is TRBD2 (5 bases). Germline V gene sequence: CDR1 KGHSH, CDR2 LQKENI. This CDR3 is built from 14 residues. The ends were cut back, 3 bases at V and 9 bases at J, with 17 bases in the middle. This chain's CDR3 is CASSPNDLRGSQYF. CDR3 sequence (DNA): TGTGCCAGCTCACCGAACGACCTAAGAGGGTCCCAGTACTTC.

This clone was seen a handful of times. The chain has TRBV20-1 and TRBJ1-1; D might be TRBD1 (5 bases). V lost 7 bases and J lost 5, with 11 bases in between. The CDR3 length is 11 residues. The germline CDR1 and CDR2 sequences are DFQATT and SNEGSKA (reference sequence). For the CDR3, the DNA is TGCAGTGGGCATGGGGGGACTGAAGCTTTCTTT. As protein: CSGHGGTEAFF.

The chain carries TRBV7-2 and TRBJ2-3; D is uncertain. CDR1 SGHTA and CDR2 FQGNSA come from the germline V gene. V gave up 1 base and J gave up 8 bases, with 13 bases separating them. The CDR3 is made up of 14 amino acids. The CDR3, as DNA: TGTGCCAGCAGCTTAGAGCCTGACCGGGCTACGCAGTATTTT. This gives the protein CASSLEPDRATQYF. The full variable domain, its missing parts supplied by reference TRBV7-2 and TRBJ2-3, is GAGVSQSPSNKVTEKGKDVELRCDPISGHTALYWYRQSLGQGLEFLIYFQGNSAPDKSGLPSDRFSAERTGGSVSTLTIQRTQQEDSAVYLCASSLEPDRATQYFGPGTRLTVL.

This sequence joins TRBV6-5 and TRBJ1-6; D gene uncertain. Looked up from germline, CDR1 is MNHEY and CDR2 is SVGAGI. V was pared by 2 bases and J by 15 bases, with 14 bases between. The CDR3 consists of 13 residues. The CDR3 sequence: CASSYGSTGVLHF. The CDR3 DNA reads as TGTGCCAGCAGTTACGGGTCCACCGGGGTCCTCCACTTT.

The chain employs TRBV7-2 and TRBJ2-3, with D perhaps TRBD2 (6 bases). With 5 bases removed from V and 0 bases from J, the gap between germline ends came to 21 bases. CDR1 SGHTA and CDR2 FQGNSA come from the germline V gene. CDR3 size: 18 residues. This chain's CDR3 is CASSPTGTFRYSTDTQYF. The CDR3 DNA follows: TGTGCCAGCAGCCCCACTGGGACTTTCCGTTATAGCACAGATACGCAGTATTTT.

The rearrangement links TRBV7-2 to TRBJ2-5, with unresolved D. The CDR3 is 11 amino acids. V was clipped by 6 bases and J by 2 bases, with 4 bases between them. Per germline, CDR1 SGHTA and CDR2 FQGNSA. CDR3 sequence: CASRGQETQYF. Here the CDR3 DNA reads TGTGCCAGCAGGGGGCAAGAGACCCAGTACTTC. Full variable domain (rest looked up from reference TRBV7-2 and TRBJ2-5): GAGVSQSPSNKVTEKGKDVELRCDPISGHTALYWYRQSLGQGLEFLIYFQGNSAPDKSGLPSDRFSAERTGGSVSTLTIQRTQQEDSAVYLCASRGQETQYFGPGTRLLVL.

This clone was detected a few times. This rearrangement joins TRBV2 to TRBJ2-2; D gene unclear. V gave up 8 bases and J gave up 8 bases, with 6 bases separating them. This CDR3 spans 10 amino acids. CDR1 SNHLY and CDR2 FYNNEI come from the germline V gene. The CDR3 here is CASFMGELFF. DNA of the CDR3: TGTGCCAGCTTTATGGGGGAGCTGTTTTTT.

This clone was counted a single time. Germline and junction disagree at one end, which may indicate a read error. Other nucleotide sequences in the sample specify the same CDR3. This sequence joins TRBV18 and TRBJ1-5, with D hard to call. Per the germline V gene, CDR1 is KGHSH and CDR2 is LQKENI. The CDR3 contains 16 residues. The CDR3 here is CASSPVGLGSNQPQHF. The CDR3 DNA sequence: TGTGCCAGCTCACCAGTAGGGTTGGGGAGCAATCAGCCTCAGCATTTT.

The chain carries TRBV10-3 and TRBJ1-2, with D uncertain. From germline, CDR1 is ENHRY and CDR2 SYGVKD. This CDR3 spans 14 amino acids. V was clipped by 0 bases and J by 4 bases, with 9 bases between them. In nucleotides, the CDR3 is TGTGCCATCAGTGAGTCGAAGGAGGTCTATGGCTACACCTTC. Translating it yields CAISESKEVYGYTF.

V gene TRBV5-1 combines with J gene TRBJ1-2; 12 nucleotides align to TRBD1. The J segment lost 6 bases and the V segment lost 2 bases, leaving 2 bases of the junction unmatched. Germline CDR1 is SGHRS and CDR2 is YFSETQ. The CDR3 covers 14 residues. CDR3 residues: CASSFGTGGNGYTF. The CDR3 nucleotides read TGCGCCAGCAGCTTCGGGACAGGGGGCAATGGCTACACCTTC.